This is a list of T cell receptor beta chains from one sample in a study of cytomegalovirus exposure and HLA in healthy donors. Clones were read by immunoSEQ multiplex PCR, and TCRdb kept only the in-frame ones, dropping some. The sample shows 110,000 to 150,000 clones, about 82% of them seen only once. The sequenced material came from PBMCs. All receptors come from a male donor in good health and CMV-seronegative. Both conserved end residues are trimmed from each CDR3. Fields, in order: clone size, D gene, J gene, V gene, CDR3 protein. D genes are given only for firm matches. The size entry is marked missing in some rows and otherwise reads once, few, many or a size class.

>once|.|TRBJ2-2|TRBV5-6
ASSSTIGELF
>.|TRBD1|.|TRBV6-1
ASSVNDRGIPYEQY
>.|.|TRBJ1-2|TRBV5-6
ASSLQDGYGYT
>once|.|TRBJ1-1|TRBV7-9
ASSLSYTEAF
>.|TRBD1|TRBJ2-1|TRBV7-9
AGGIDGDTGANEQF
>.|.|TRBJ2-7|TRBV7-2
ASSLGSGTAYEQY
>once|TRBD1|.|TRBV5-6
ASSSGQGYEQY
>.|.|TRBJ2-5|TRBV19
ASSIAGRETQY
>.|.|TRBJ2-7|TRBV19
ASRGPGSYEQY
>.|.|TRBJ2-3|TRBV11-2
ASSLGYSGSFADTQY
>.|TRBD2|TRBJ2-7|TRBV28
ASSRGGIYEQY
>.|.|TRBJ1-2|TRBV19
ASSTGSGDYGYT
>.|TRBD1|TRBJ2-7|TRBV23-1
ASSRGEDRGEDEQY
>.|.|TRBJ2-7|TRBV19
ATGTPYEQY
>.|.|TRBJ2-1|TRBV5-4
ASSLAGASYNEQF
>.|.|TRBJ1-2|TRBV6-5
ASSYSLSGDGYT
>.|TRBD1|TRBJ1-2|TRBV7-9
ASSPIAGGALVYGYT
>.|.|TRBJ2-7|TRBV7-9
ASSGGTTKTYEQY
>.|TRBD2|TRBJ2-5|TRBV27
ASSHGTSGRRETQY
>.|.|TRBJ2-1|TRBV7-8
ASSDSGRLYNEQF
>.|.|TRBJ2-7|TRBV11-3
ASSKSAGSYEQY
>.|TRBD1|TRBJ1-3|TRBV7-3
ASSPTGAGNTIY
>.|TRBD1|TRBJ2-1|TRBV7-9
ASSSGGPYNEQF
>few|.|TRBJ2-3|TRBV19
ASRPGTFDTDTQY
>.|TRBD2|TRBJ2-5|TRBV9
ASSVFGGRTAGVQETQY
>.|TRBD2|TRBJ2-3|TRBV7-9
ASSVGLAESTDTQY
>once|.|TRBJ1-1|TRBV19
ASSIPTDTEAF
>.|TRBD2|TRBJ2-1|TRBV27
ASSFTSGSIGNEQF
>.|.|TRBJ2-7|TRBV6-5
ASSYGRSSYEQY
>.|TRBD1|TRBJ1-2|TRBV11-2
ASSTGQPPYGYT
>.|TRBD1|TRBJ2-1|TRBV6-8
ASSQDRGAYNEQF
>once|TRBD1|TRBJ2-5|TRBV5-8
ASSLNPGQQETQY
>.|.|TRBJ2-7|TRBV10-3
AISESAVYEQY
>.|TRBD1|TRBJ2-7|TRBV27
ASSSSGTGNYEQY
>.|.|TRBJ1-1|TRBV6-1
ASRPTVWNTEAF
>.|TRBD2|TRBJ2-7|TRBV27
ASSPPGLALYEQY
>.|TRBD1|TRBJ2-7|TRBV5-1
ASSLGGQVFSYEQY
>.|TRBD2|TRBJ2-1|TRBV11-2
ASRDTSGSYNEQF
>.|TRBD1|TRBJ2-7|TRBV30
AWSAGQARSYEQY
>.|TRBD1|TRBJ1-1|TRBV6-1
AIEDRVLNTEAF
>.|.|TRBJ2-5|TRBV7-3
ASSLGTAQETQY
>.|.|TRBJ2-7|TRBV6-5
ASSSVPVRHSGEQY
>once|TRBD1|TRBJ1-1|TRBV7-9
ASRQMGTAEAF
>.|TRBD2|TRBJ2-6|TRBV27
ASSPSGGGAPSNVLT
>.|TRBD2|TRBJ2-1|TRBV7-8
ASSPRTSGGPPSSYNEQF
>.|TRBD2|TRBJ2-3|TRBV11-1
ASSFLAGLSDTQY
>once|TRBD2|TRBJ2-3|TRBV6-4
ASSEGAGLGGTDTQY
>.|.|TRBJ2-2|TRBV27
ASSFADWGELF
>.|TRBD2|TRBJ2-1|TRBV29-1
SVGWIAGGPDEQF
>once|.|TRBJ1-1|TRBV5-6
ASSLGRATEAF
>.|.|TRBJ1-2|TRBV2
ASSLEGNNYGYT
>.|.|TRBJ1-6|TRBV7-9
ASSLGQDNSPLH
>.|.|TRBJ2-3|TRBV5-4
ASSAQGAGGPFGPTDTQY